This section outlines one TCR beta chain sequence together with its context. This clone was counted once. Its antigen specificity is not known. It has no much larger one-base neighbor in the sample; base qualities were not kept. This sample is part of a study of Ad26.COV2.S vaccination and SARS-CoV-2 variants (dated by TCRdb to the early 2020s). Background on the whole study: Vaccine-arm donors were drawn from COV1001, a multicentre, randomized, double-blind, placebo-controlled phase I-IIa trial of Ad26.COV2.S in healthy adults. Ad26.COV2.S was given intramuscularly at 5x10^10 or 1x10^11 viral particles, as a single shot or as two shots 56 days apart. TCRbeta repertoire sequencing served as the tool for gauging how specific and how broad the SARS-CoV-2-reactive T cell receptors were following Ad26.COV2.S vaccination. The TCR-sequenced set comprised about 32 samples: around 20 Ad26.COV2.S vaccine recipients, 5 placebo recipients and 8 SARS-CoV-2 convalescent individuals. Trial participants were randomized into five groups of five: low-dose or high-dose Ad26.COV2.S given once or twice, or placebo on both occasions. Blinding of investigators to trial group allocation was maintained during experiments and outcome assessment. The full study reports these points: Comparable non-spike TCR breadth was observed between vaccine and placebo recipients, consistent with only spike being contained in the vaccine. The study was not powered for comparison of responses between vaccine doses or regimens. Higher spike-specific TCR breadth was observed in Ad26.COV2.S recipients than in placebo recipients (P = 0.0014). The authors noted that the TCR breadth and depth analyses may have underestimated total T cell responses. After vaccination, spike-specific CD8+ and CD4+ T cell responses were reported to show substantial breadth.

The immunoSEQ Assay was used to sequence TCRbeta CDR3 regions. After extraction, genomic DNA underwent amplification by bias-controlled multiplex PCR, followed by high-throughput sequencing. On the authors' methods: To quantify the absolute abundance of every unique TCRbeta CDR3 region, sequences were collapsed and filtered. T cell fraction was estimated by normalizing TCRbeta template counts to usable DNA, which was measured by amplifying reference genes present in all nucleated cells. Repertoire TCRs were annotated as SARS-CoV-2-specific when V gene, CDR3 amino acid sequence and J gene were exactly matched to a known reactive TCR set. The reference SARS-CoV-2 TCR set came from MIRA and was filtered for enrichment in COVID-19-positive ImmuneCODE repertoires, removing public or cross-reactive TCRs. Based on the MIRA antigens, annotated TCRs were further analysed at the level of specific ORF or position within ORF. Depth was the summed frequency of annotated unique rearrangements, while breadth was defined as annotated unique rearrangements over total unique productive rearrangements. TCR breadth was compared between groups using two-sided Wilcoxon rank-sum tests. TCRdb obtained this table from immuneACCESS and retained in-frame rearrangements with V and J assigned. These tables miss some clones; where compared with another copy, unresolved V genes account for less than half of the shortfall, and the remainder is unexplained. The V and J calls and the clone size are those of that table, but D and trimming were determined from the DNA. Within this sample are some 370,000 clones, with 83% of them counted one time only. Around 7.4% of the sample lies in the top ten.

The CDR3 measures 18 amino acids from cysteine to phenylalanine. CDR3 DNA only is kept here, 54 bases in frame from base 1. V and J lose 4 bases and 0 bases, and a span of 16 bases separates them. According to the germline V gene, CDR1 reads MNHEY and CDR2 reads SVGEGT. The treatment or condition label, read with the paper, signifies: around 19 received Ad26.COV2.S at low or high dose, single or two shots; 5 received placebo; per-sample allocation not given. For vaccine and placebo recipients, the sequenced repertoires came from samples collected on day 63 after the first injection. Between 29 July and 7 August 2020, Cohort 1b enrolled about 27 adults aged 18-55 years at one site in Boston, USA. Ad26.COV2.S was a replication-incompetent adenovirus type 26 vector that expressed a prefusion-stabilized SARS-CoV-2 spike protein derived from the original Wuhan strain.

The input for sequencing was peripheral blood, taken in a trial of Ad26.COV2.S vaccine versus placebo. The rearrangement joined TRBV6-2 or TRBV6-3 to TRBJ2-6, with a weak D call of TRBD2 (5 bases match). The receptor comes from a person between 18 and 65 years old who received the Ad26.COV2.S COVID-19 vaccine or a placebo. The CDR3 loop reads CASSFFSSRGSGANVLTF. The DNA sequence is TGTGCCAGCAGTTTTTTCTCTTCCCGGGGCTCTGGGGCCAACGTCCTGACTTTC.